The 20 T cell receptor beta chains below come from one sample, sequenced in a study of blood T cell repertoires in COVID-19. Clones were sequenced by immunoSEQ multiplex PCR, and TCRdb holds only the in-frame ones, with some missing. The sample records about 200,000 clones, roughly 88% being singletons. The sequencing sample was made of peripheral blood. Receptor source: a middle-aged man with acute or convalescent COVID-19.

The chain recombines TRBV13 with TRBJ2-7; the D gene is possibly TRBD1 (7 bases). CDR3 length equals 15 residues. Trimming removed 1 base from V and 1 base from J, with 11 bases in between. Germline V gene data show CDR1 as PRHDT and CDR2 as FYEKMQ (reference sequence). The CDR3 loop is CASSLEQGGSYEQYF. The DNA for the CDR3 is TGTGCCAGCAGCTTAGAGCAGGGGGGTTCCTACGAGCAGTACTTC.

This clone was observed a handful of times. This chain uses TRBV21-1 with TRBJ2-3; the table's D gene call, TRBD1, was not cross checked with the DNA. TRBV21-1 is termed a pseudogene. The CDR3 covers 15 residues. This CDR3 reads CASSDRDRGGDTQYF. The DNA for the CDR3 is TGTGCCAGCAGCGACCGGGACAGGGGTGGAGATACGCAGTATTTT.

The V call is TRBV6-1, the J call TRBJ1-2, with no clear D. V lost 3 bases and J 7 bases, leaving 9 bases between the germline ends. The germline gives CDR1 MNHNS, CDR2 SASEGT. This CDR3 has 12 amino acids. The CDR3 reads CASSERDFGYTF. CDR3 nucleotide sequence: TGTGCCAGCAGTGAGAGGGATTTTGGCTACACCTTC.

The chain links TRBV11-2 to TRBJ1-2, with 7 bases aligning to TRBD1. The CDR3 consists of 19 residues. V lost 5 bases, J lost 3 bases, and 21 bases stayed unmatched. Germline V gene sequence: CDR1 SGHAT, CDR2 FQNNGV. In DNA, the CDR3 is TGTGCCAGCAGCAAACGGACGCAGGGGGTTCTCGGGGTTTACTATGGCTACACCTTC. Translated: CASSKRTQGVLGVYYGYTF.

The chain carries TRBV3-1 (or the pseudogene TRBV3-2) and TRBJ2-3, with D hard to call. CDR1 LGHDT and CDR2 YNNKEL come from the germline V gene (reference sequence). V was cut by 4 bases and J by 5 bases, with 7 bases left in between. There are 12 residues in the CDR3. The CDR3 nucleotides are TGTGCCAGCAGCCCTAGTGGAGATACGCAGTATTTT. Translation gives CASSPSGDTQYF.

This chain uses TRBV5-1 with TRBJ2-7; 8 bases line up with TRBD2. Germline values: CDR1 SGHRS, CDR2 YFSETQ. This CDR3 has 15 residues. V gave up 4 bases and J gave up 0 bases; unmatched junction bases: 6. CDR3 amino acids: CASSPVAGLSYEQYF. The DNA for the CDR3 is TGCGCCAGCAGCCCAGTAGCGGGACTCTCCTACGAGCAGTACTTC.

This chain uses TRBV19 with TRBJ2-2; D gene uncertain. Between the trimmed V and J ends, which lost 4 bases and 5 bases, there was a span of 11 bases. The CDR3 spans 14 residues. The germline V gene encodes CDR1 LNHDA and CDR2 SQIVND (reference sequence). In nucleotides, the CDR3 is TGTGCCAGTAGTACCCCCCTTTCTACCGGGGAGCTGTTTTTT. Residues: CASSTPLSTGELFF.

Turning to this clone: The identical CDR3 is also encoded by other nucleotide sequences in the sample. The chain combines TRBV5-1 with TRBJ2-7; 13 nucleotides match TRBD2. Germline CDR1 reads SGHRS; CDR2 reads YFSETQ. The CDR3 loop spans 15 amino acids. Germline trimming cut 0 bases from V and 4 bases from J; bases unmatched to any gene: 1. The DNA of the CDR3 is TGCGCCAGCAGCTTGGGACTAGCGGGAGGATACGAGCAGTACTTC. Its translation is CASSLGLAGGYEQYF. Using reference TRBV5-1 and TRBJ2-7 for the parts outside the CDR3, the full variable domain is KAGVTQTPRYLIKTRGQQVTLSCSPISGHRSVSWYQQTPGQGLQFLFEYFSETQRNKGNFPGRFSGRQFSNSRSEMNVSTLELGDSALYLCASSLGLAGGYEQYFGPGTRLTVT.

This clone was found once. The chain uses TRBV11-2 and TRBJ1-4, with TRBD1 matching over 8 bases. With V trimmed by 5 bases and J by 6 bases, 8 bases remained unmatched. Germline V gene sequence: CDR1 SGHAT, CDR2 FQNNGV. There are 15 residues in the CDR3. The CDR3: CASSQDGQGHEKLFF. CDR3 DNA: TGTGCCAGCAGCCAAGACGGACAGGGACATGAAAAACTGTTTTTT. Using reference TRBV11-2 and TRBJ1-4 for the parts outside the CDR3, the full variable domain is EAGVAQSPRYKIIEKRQSVAFWCNPISGHATLYWYQQILGQGPKLLIQFQNNGVVDDSQLPKDRFSAERLKGVDSTLKIQPAKLEDSAVYLCASSQDGQGHEKLFFGSGTQLSVL.

The V call is TRBV7-2, the J call TRBJ2-7; 8 bases line up with TRBD1. The CDR3 length is 17 residues. Germline-derived CDR1 and CDR2 are SGHTA and FQGNSA. V shed 5 bases and J 1 base; nucleotides not matched to a gene: 13. This CDR3 reads CASSLKQGVSESYEQYF. CDR3 DNA: TGTGCCAGCAGCCTGAAACAGGGGGTGTCGGAGTCCTACGAGCAGTACTTC. Full variable domain (missing parts from reference TRBV7-2 and TRBJ2-7): GAGVSQSPSNKVTEKGKDVELRCDPISGHTALYWYRQSLGQGLEFLIYFQGNSAPDKSGLPSDRFSAERTGGSVSTLTIQRTQQEDSAVYLCASSLKQGVSESYEQYFGPGTRLTVT.

A word on this clone: The sample carries other DNA sequences with the same CDR3. CDR3: CASSQDRQGGYGYTF. In DNA, the CDR3 is TGTGCCAGCAGCCAAGATCGACAGGGAGGCTATGGCTACACCTTC. V and J are TRBV4-2 and TRBJ1-2, with TRBD1 identical over 7 bases. Germline lookup yields CDR1 LGHNA and CDR2 YNFKEQ. Trimming cost V 0 bases and J 4 bases; bases outside gene matches: 5. This CDR3 is built from 15 residues.

The gene calls are TRBV6-2 or TRBV6-3 and TRBJ1-2; possible D gene TRBD1, 6 bases. Looked up from germline, CDR1 is MNHEY and CDR2 is SVGEGT. The V end lost 2 bases, the J end lost 7 bases, and 14 bases lay between the germline ends. The CDR3 spans 14 residues. The CDR3 here is CASSYDGTSGGYTF. In DNA form, the CDR3 reads TGTGCCAGCAGTTACGACGGGACAAGCGGTGGCTACACCTTC.

CDR3 sequence reads: CATSRRAAGNQPQHF. The CDR3 bases are TGTGCCACCAGCAGAAGAGCAGCCGGGAATCAGCCCCAGCATTTT. The V and J genes are TRBV15 and TRBJ1-5, with D unresolved. CDR1 is LNHNV, CDR2 YYDKDF, per germline (reference sequence). The CDR3 is made up of 15 amino acids. V lost 2 bases and J 4 bases, leaving 12 bases between the germline ends.

V gene TRBV19 combines with J gene TRBJ1-1; unclear D gene. Germline V gives CDR1 LNHDA, CDR2 SQIVND (reference sequence). Deletions cut 2 bases from V and 1 base from J, with 8 bases between. The CDR3 runs to 14 residues. CDR3 protein: CASSILAENTEAFF. As DNA, the CDR3 is TGTGCCAGTAGTATATTGGCCGAGAACACTGAAGCTTTCTTT. Using reference TRBV19 and TRBJ1-1 for the parts outside the CDR3, the full variable domain is DGGITQSPKYLFRKEGQNVTLSCEQNLNHDAMYWYRQDPGQGLRLIYYSQIVNDFQKGDIAEGYSVSREKKESFPLTVTSAQKNPTAFYLCASSILAENTEAFFGQGTRLTVV.

The chain uses TRBV3-1 (or the pseudogene TRBV3-2) and TRBJ1-3, with a weak D call TRBD1 (5 bases). The CDR3 loop spans 14 amino acids. Germline CDR1 and CDR2: LGHDT and YNNKEL (reference sequence). Trimming cost V 3 bases and J 3 bases, with 9 bases left between them. The CDR3, as DNA: TGTGCCAGCAGCCAGGGGACTTTTGGAAACACCATATATTTT. It yields the protein CASSQGTFGNTIYF.

This chain links TRBV6-5 with TRBJ1-4, with D hard to call. The CDR3 covers 14 residues. Looked up from germline, CDR1 is MNHEY and CDR2 is SVGAGI. Trimming took 7 bases from V and 5 from J, leaving 14 bases between them. CDR3 amino acids: CASTSNFLNEKLFF. The CDR3 coding sequence is TGTGCCAGCACCTCGAACTTTCTGAATGAAAAACTGTTTTTT.

This clone was picked up one time. The genes are TRBV27 and TRBJ1-1; D gene unclear. Germline V gene lookup returns CDR1 MNHEY and CDR2 SMNVEV (reference sequence). CDR3 size: 13 residues. The germline V and J ends were trimmed by 6 bases and 10 bases, with 18 bases remaining between them. In nucleotides, the CDR3 is TGTGCCAGCAGCCCCGGGGATGAGCGGCGAGCTTTCTTT. Amino acids: CASSPGDERRAFF.

The chain is built from TRBV19 and TRBJ2-3; perhaps TRBD2 as D (5 bases). Germline CDR1 reads LNHDA; CDR2 reads SQIVND (reference sequence). This CDR3 region has 16 residues. The V and J ends lost 10 bases and 0 bases respectively, with 20 bases between them. The CDR3 coding sequence is TGTGCCACCGCCCCAACAGCGGCGCCTAGCACAGATACGCAGTATTTT. Residues: CATAPTAAPSTDTQYF.

The chain couples TRBV29-1 to TRBJ2-1, with D possibly TRBD2 on 7 matching bases. Trimming left V 7 bases short and J 0 bases short, with 19 bases between. CDR3 length: 16 residues. The germline V gene encodes CDR1 SQVTM and CDR2 ANQGSEA. In DNA form, the CDR3 reads TGCAGCGCCTGGGGGCCTAGCGGACCCTCCTACAATGAGCAGTTCTTC. Protein product: CSAWGPSGPSYNEQFF.

This clone was observed a few times. The chain combines TRBV21-1 with TRBJ1-4; the table's D call of TRBD1 was not tested on the DNA. TRBV21-1 is described as a pseudogene. The CDR3 has 18 residues. The chain's CDR3 is CASSKESSRGKGNEKLFF. CDR3 DNA: TGTGCCAGCAGCAAAGAAAGCAGCAGGGGAAAGGGGAATGAAAAACTGTTTTTT.